A selection of T cell receptor beta chains follows, all from one sample in a study of cytomegalovirus exposure and HLA in healthy donors. Sequenced by immunoSEQ multiplex PCR; TCRdb stores in-frame clones only, minus some. The table lists fewer than 200,000 clones, 70% to 85% of them singletons. Sequenced: PBMCs. The receptor source for this set is a girl aged 2-10 years in good health and CMV-seropositive. Each CDR3 is given with its conserved first and last residue. The size field is filled for only some rows; it gives once, few, many or a size class.

V,size,CDR3
TRBV2,-,CASSEARYEQYF
TRBV27,-,CASSRWTGNTYGYTF
TRBV6-4,-,CASSPRPGQGFNEQFF
TRBV4-1,few,CASSREGGRGYEQYF
TRBV11-2,-,CASSLSGARNSPLHF
TRBV21-1,-,CASSLRPTGGSSSSGANVLTF
TRBV5-4,once,CASHGGHYGYTF
TRBV7-3,-,CASSSTSASSYNEQFF
TRBV27,-,CASSLRGNYEQYF
TRBV28,few,CASTFQGAYGYTF
TRBV7-8,-,CASSPSPRDSYEQYF
TRBV11-3,once,CASSLEERRQYF
TRBV2,-,CASSEVLAGGETQYF
TRBV4-1,-,CASSHRFSGTRSDTQYF
TRBV4-1,-,CASSQGASVSYEQYF
TRBV9,-,CASSHRGQAGQPQHF
TRBV5-1,-,CASSLQLAGVASYEQYF
TRBV30,-,CAWKGLLGDYGYTF
TRBV5-1,-,CASSYGLMGLDNSPLHF
TRBV4-1,-,CASSQEYGRENTEAFF
TRBV9,-,CASSVGASGSGEQFF
TRBV7-6,-,CASSLSPSGSSTDTQYF
TRBV19,once,CASSLQGAYEQYF
TRBV18,once,CASSPEDTQYF
TRBV28,-,CASSLYTGGPGNTIYF
TRBV4-1,-,CASSLVFSAANTEAFF
TRBV16,-,CASSHGQMDGYTF
TRBV29-1,-,CSVYTGIANYGYTF
TRBV4-1,few,CASSQGGRVGYGYTF
TRBV6-5,-,CASSYRATGANYGYTF
TRBV4-1,once,CASSPDRGLNTEAFF
TRBV4-2,once,CASSQDKGGGNEQFF
TRBV7-2,-,CASRALQVYEQYF
TRBV5-1,-,CASSSGLAGEETQYF
TRBV19,-,CASSIDSGSFQPQHF
TRBV7-3,-,CASGAASTDTQYF
TRBV30,-,CAWSRGTGGEQYF
TRBV18,once,CASSPPGQGARTEAFF